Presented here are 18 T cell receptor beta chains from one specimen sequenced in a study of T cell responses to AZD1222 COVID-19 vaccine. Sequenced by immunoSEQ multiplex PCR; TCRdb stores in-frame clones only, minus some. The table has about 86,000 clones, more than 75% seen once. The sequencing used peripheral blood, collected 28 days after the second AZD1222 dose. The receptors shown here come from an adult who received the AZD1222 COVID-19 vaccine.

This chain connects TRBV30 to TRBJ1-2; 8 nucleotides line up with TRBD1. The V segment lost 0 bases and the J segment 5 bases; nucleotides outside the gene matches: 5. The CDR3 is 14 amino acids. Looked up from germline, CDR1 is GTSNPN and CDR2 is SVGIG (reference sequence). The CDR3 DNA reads TGTGCCTGGAGTGTGCATCAGGGGGCGTATGGCTACACCTTC. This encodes CAWSVHQGAYGYTF. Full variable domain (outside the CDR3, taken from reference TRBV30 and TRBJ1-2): SQTIHQWPATLVQPVGSPLSLECTVEGTSNPNLYWYRQAAGRGLQLLFYSVGIGQISSEVPQNLSASRPQDRQFILSSKKLLLSDSGFYLCAWSVHQGAYGYTFGSGTRLTVV.

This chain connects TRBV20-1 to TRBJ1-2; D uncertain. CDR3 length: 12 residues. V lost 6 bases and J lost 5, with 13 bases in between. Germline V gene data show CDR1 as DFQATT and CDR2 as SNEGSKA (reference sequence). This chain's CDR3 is CSASKTLYGYTF. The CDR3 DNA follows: TGCAGTGCAAGTAAAACATTATATGGCTACACCTTC.

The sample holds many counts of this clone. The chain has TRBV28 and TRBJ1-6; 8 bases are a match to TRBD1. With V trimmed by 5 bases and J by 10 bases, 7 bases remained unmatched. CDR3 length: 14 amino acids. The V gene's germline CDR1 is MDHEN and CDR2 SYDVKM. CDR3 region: CASSGDRPESPLHF. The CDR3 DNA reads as TGTGCCAGCAGTGGGGACAGGCCGGAATCACCCCTCCACTTT. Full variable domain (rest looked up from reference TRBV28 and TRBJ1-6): DVKVTQSSRYLVKRTGEKVFLECVQDMDHENMFWYRQDPGLGLRLIYFSYDVKMKEKGDIPEGYSVSREKKERFSLILESASTNQTSMYLCASSGDRPESPLHFGNGTRLTVT.

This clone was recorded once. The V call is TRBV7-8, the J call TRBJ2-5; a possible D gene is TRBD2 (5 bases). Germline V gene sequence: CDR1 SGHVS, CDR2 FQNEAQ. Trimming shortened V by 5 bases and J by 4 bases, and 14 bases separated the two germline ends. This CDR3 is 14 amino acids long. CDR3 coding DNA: TGTGCCAGCAGCCGAGCGGCTTACCTAGAGACCCAGTACTTC. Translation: CASSRAAYLETQYF. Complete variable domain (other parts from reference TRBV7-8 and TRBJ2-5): GAGVSQSPRYKVAKRGQDVALRCDPISGHVSLFWYQQALGQGPEFLTYFQNEAQLDKSGLPSDRFFAERPEGSVSTLKIQRTQQEDSAVYLCASSRAAYLETQYFGPGTRLLVL.

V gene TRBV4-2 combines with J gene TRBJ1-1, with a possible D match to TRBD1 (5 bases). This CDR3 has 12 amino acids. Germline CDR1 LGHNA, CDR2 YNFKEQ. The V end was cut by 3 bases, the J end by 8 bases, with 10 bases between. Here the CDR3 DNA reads TGTGCCAGCAGCCATCCCGGGACCGAAGCTTTCTTT. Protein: CASSHPGTEAFF.

The CDR3 spells CATSGAGEDTQYF. CDR3 DNA: TGTGCCACCAGTGGTGCAGGGGAAGATACGCAGTATTTT. This chain connects TRBV24-1 to TRBJ2-3; maybe TRBD1 (6 bases). Germline V gives CDR1 KGHDR, CDR2 SFDVKD. Trimming cost V 5 bases and J 5 bases, with 10 bases left between them. The length of the CDR3 is 13 residues.

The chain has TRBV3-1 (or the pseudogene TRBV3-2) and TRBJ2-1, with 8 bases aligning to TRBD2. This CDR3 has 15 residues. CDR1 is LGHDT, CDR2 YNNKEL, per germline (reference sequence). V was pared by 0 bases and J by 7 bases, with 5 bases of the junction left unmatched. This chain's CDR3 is CASSQDGGRHNEQFF. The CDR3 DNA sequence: TGTGCCAGCAGCCAAGATGGCGGGAGGCATAATGAGCAGTTCTTC.

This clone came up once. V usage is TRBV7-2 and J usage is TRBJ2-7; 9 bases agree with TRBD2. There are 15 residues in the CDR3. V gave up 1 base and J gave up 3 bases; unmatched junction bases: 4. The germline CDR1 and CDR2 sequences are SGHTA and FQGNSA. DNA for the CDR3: TGTGCCAGCAGCTTAGATGGCGGGGGGGTCTACGAGCAGTACTTC. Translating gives CASSLDGGGVYEQYF.

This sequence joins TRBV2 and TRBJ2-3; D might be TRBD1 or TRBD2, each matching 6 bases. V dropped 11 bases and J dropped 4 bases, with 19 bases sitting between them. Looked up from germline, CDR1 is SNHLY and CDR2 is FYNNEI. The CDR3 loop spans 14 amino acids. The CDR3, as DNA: TGTGCCGGTGGTAGGGGGGAGATGCCAGATACGCAGTATTTT. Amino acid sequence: CAGGRGEMPDTQYF. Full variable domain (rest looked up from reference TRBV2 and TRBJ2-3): EPEVTQTPSHQVTQMGQEVILRCVPISNHLYFYWYRQILGQKVEFLVSFYNNEISEKSEIFDDQFSVERPDGSNFTLKIRSTKLEDSAMYFCAGGRGEMPDTQYFGPGTRLTVL.

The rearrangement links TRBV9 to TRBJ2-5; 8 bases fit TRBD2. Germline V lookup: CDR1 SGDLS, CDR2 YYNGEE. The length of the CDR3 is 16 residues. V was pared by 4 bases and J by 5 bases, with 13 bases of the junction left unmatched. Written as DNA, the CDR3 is TGTGCCAGCAGCTTACAGCCGGGAGGGGATCACGAGACCCAGTACTTC. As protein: CASSLQPGGDHETQYF. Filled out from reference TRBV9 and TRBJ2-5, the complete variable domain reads DSGVTQTPKHLITATGQRVTLRCSPRSGDLSVYWYQQSLDQGLQFLIQYYNGEERAKGNILERFSAQQFPDLHSELNLSSLELGDSALYFCASSLQPGGDHETQYFGPGTRLLVL.

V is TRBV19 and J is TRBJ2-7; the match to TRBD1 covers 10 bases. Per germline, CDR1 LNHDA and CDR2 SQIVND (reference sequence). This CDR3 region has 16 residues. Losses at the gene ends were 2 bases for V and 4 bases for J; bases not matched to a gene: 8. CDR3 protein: CASSIPQGQGSYEQYF. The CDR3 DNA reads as TGTGCCAGTAGTATACCCCAGGGACAGGGGTCTTACGAGCAGTACTTC.

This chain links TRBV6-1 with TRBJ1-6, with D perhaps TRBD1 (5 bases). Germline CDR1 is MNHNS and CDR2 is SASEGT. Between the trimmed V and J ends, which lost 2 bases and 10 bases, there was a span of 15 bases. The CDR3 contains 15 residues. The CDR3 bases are TGTGCCAGCAGTGAAATGGGGGGGTTAGGATCACCCCTCCACTTT. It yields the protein CASSEMGGLGSPLHF.

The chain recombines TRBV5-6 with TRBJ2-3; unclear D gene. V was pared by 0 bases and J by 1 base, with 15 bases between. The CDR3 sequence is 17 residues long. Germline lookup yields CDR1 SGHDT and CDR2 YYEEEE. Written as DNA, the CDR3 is TGTGCCAGCAGCTTGGATACTATCTCCTTGGGCACAGATACGCAGTATTTT. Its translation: CASSLDTISLGTDTQYF.

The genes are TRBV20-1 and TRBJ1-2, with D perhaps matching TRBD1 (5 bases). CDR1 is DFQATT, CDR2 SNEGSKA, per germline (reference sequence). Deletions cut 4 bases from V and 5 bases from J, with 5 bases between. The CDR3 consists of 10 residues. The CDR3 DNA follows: TGCAGTGCTACAGGGTATGGCTACACCTTC. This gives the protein CSATGYGYTF.

DNA for the CDR3: TGCGCCAGCAGCTTGGGACAGCCGGGCGGGGAAGCTTTCTTT. It specifies CASSLGQPGGEAFF. The rearrangement uses TRBV5-1 and TRBJ1-1; weak D call: TRBD1 (5 bases). This CDR3 is built from 14 residues. With 0 bases removed from V and 8 bases from J, the gap between germline ends came to 14 bases. Germline CDR1 reads SGHRS; CDR2 reads YFSETQ.

The CDR3 DNA reads as TGTGCCAGCAGTTCCGATGAGCAGTTCTTC. Translating gives CASSSDEQFF. The gene calls are TRBV6-4 and TRBJ2-1; D gene unclear. The CDR3 extends over 10 amino acids. Germline CDR1 and CDR2: MRHNA and SNTAGT. The ends were cut back, 5 bases at V and 8 bases at J, with 4 bases in the middle.

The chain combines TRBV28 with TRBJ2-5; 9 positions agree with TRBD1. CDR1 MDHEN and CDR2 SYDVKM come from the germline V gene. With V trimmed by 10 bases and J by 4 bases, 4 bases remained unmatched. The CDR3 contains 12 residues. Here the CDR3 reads CATGDRVETQYF. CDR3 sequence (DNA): TGTGCCACCGGGGACAGGGTAGAGACCCAGTACTTC.

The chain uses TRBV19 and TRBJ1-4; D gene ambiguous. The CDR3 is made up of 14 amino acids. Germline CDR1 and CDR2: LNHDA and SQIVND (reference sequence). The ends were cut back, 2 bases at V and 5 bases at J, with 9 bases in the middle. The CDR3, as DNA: TGTGCCAGTAGTATATTGGGTAACAATGAAAAACTGTTTTTT. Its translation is CASSILGNNEKLFF.